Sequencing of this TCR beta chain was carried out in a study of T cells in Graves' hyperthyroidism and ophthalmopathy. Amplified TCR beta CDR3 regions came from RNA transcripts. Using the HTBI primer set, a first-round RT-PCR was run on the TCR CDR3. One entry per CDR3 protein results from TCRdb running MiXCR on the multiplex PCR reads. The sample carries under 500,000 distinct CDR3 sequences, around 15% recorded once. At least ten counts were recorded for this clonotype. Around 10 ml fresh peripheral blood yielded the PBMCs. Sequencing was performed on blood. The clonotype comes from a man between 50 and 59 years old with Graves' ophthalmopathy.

The chain's CDR3 is CASSSRLAVQESTDTQYF. The CDR3 region has the DNA TGTGCCAGTAGTTCACGACTAGCGGTTCAAGAAAGCACAGATACGCAGTATTTT. The rearrangement joins TRBV19 to TRBJ2-3, with 9 bases fitting TRBD2. From germline, CDR1 is LNHDA and CDR2 SQIVND (reference sequence). The length of the CDR3 is 18 residues. The V gene end was trimmed by 5 bases and the J gene end by 0 bases; junction bases not matched to a gene: 12.